This T cell receptor beta chain comes out of a study of tumor and adjacent non-tumor tissue in lung cancer (dated by TCRdb to about 2018). The study in broad terms: By cancer type, the cohort comprised approximately twelve adenocarcinoma patients, 2 squamous cell carcinoma patients and 1 small cell lung cancer patient. Bulk TCRbeta repertoires were compared between lung tumor tissue and matched distant non-tumor lung tissue obtained from approximately 15 lung cancer patients. Sequencing produced about 130,000,000 productive TCRbeta reads in total, an average of approximately 4.5 million reads per sample. Among the approximately 15 patients, ages ranged from roughly 31 to 76 years, approximately 10 were men and 5 were women, and disease was TNM stage I to III. Over 25 paired specimens, one tumor and one normal lung sample per patient, were profiled by TCRbeta CDR3 sequencing.

RNA was extracted from bulk unsorted tissue and checked for quality with a NanoDrop ND-1000 and an Agilent 2100. The donors were newly diagnosed lung cancer patients admitted for thoracic surgery in China from August to November 2014 who had not received prior chemotherapy. Patients who had received previous radiotherapy or chemotherapy, or who had another concurrent cancer, were excluded from the study. Surgical tissue pieces of about 1-2.1 cm3 were preserved in RNAlater solution and stored at -80 °C until use. Library preparation was by multiplex PCR. TCRdb records Illumina HiSeq 2500 as the sequencer. TCRbeta libraries were constructed through three rounds of nested PCR with primers (Table S4) according to protocols adapted from ARM-PCR. Before sequencing, PCR products in the 200-500 bp range were cut out of the gel and cleaned up using the QIAquick gel extraction kit. The authors' analysis ran thus. Trimmomatic was used to clean the reads, FLASH was used to merge the reads into complete CDR3 sequences, and MiTCR was used to assign the reads to V(D)J germline segments. Clonal diversity was computed as the inverse Simpson's index with VDJtools. A read counted as productive if the sequence was in-frame and lacked a premature stop codon. TCRdb reprocessed the public reads (quality trimming at Q25 with fastp, clone calling with MiXCR) and kept in-frame beta chains. For every CDR3 protein sequence, its rows merge into one entry that carries the most common genes and DNA. The V and J calls shown here were made by TCRdb, not taken from the authors' results. The sample includes over 110,000 distinct CDR3 sequences, with around 61% observed a single time. The ten largest clones add up to over 15% of the sample.

Worth noting for this clonotype: Its antigen is not yet known. One base away there is no much larger clone; base qualities are not given.

Here is what the overall study found, with its caveats: Tumor tissue showed significantly greater TCR diversity (inverse Simpson) than normal lung tissue (roughly 390 vs 170, P = 0.0075, Mann-Whitney U test). Only roughly 16 patients were included in the cohort, and the need for larger samples and more detailed clinical data was noted by the authors. In normal lung, the top 100 clones accounted for a significantly larger cumulative share of the repertoire than in tumor tissue. The sequencing platform is not named in the methods, and unique molecular identifiers are not mentioned. TCR diversity was significantly higher in younger patients, and higher tumor TCR diversity was associated with shorter overall and disease-free survival. Because peripheral blood was not sequenced, the blood TCRbeta repertoires of the lung cancer patients in the study went unexamined.

The CDR1 and CDR2 encoded by the germline V gene (reference sequence) are DFQATT and SNEGSKA. Its CDR3 holds 14 amino acids, cysteine through phenylalanine. Left in the record is the CDR3 DNA by itself, 42 bases read in frame from the first base. The V end loses 4 bases and the J end loses 2 bases, and a stretch of 15 bases separates them. Sequenced material: lung tumor tissue. The source is a man aged 60-69 years with small cell lung cancer. The chain employs TRBV20-1 and TRBJ2-7; confidence is insufficient to name the D gene. The CDR3 region: CSATPLNRPYEQYF. The DNA sequence is given as TGCAGTGCTACCCCGTTGAACCGCCCCTACGAGCAGTACTTC.